The present TCR beta chain was sequenced within a study of OX40 agonist ivuxolimab in advanced cancers. Turning to the study itself: A history of anti-PD-1, anti-PD-L1 or anti-CTLA-4 therapy was acceptable, and about 37% had some. Notes on the study in general: There was clonal expansion of CD4+ and CD8+ blood T cells by week 6 at 0.1 to 3.0 mg/kg. The antigen specificity of the peripheral T cells (those that were expanded) was not determined.

Autoimmune disease history or systemic immunosuppression was exclusionary. Concerning this clone itself: Its specificity is not known.

Clones were sequenced by immunoSEQ multiplex PCR, and TCRdb holds only the in-frame ones, with some missing. The sample includes about 86,000 clones, around 90% of them seen just once. V was trimmed by 0 bases and J by 1 base, leaving 7 bases between them. The germline CDR1 and CDR2 sequences are SGHRS and YFSETQ. The CDR3 is 14 amino acids. The chain carries TRBV5-1 and TRBJ2-5; D is perhaps TRBD2 (5 bases). Sequences were derived from CD4+ or CD8+ T cells sorted from blood, sampled in a trial of the OX40 agonist ivuxolimab. This sequence was found in an adult with an advanced solid tumor such as melanoma, head and neck, liver or kidney cancer. The CDR3 DNA follows: TGCGCCAGCAGCTTGGACGGACTCCAAGAGACCCAGTACTTC. Protein product: CASSLDGLQETQYF.